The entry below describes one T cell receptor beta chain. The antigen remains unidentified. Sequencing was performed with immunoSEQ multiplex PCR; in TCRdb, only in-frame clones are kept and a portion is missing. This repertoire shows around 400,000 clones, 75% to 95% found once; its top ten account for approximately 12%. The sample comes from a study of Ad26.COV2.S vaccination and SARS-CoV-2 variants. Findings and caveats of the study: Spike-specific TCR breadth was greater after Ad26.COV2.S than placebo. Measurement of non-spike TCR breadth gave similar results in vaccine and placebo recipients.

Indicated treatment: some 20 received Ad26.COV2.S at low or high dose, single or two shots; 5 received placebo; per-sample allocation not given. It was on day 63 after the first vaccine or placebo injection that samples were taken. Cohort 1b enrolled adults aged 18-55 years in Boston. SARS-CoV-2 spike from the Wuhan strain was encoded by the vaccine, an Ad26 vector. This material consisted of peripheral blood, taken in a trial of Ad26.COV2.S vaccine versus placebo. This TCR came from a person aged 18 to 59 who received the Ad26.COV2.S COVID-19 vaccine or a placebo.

The CDR3 region has the DNA TGTGCCTGGAGTTTAGGGGACACCGGGGAGCTGTTTTTT. Translating it yields CAWSLGDTGELFF. This rearrangement joins TRBV30 to TRBJ2-2; TRBD1 might be the D (5 bases). V dropped 2 bases and J dropped 3 bases, with 7 bases sitting between them. This CDR3 is 13 amino acids long. CDR1 and CDR2 from the germline V gene are GTSNPN and SVGIG (reference sequence). The full variable domain, with the rest looked up from reference TRBV30 and TRBJ2-2, is SQTIHQWPATLVQPVGSPLSLECTVEGTSNPNLYWYRQAAGRGLQLLFYSVGIGQISSEVPQNLSASRPQDRQFILSSKKLLLSDSGFYLCAWSLGDTGELFFGEGSRLTVL.